The subject of this entry is one T cell receptor (beta chain). The antigen is unknown. This sample was included in a study of ipilimumab plus nivolumab after autologous stem cell transplantation. About the research overall: DLBCL patients had primary refractory or relapsed disease. Study-wide results and limits: Per the authors, repertoire, Treg and microbiota data justify further study.

This CDR3 comprises 15 residues. Between the trimmed V and J ends, which lost 5 bases and 4 bases, there was a span of 15 bases. Germline V gene sequence: CDR1 SNHLY, CDR2 FYNNEI. TCRdb's table, derived via immunoSEQ multiplex PCR, lists solely in-frame clones and lacks some. The table lists tens of thousands of clones, roughly 74% of them singletons. Checkpoint therapy with ipilimumab 1 mg/kg began 14 to 28 days after transplant. Dosing: nivolumab 3 mg/kg IV, weeks 1, 4, 7, 10, then every two weeks to week 26. The receptor was isolated from a male donor with diffuse large B-cell lymphoma. The sample in question was PBMCs, obtained in a trial of ipilimumab plus nivolumab as post-transplant consolidation. The V gene is TRBV2, the J gene TRBJ2-4; D is perhaps TRBD1 (5 bases). The CDR3 loop is CASSYNGADKNIQYF. In nucleotides, the CDR3 is TGTGCCAGCAGTTATAATGGGGCAGATAAAAACATTCAGTACTTC. The entire variable domain, with the rest obtained from reference TRBV2 and TRBJ2-4, is as follows: EPEVTQTPSHQVTQMGQEVILRCVPISNHLYFYWYRQILGQKVEFLVSFYNNEISEKSEIFDDQFSVERPDGSNFTLKIRSTKLEDSAMYFCASSYNGADKNIQYFGAGTRLSVL.